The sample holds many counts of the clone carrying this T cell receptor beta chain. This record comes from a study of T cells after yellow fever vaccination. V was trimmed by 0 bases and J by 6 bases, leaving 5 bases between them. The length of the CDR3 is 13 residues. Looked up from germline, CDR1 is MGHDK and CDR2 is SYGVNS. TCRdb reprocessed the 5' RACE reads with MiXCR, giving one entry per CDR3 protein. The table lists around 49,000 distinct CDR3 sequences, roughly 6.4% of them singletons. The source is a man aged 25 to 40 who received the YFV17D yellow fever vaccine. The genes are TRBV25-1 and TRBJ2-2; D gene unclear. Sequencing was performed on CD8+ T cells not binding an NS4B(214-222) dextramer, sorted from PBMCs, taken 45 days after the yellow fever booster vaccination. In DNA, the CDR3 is TGTGCCAGCAGTGAATACAACGCCGGGGAGCTGTTTTTT. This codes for CASSEYNAGELFF.